This entry is about one TCR beta chain. What this receptor recognizes is not known. This specimen belongs to a study of T cells expressing NK-cell markers (TCRdb year 2020). For the study in its entirety: Seven to nine donors provided sorted CD3+CD56+NKG2C+, CD3+CD56+NKG2C- and CD3+CD56-NKG2C+ T-cell subsets, whose TCR beta-chain repertoires were profiled. The eight sequenced donors were randomly selected healthy volunteers, three men and five women. Sequencing of the libraries produced 2 x 150 bp reads on Illumina HiSeq 2000/2500, MiSeq or NextSeq. Seven of the eight sequenced donors were HCMV-seropositive and one was HCMV-seronegative.

What the work shows at the level of the full study, not this receptor alone: It remained unclear whether the expanded NKG2C-expressing T cell clones were specific for HCMV antigens. Those dominant clonotypes were again the most abundant among CD3+CD56-NKG2C+ cells in a few donors, at roughly 25-65%. In more than five donors, the dominant CD3+CD56+NKG2C+ clonotypes ranked among the top 10 CD8+ clonotypes, making up about 1.0-7.0% of CD8+ T cells.

HCMV-specific IgG was detected in serum with a commercial ELISA kit to determine HCMV serostatus. Peripheral blood mononuclear cells were isolated from blood by Ficoll density gradient centrifugation. Sequencing used an Illumina HiSeq 2000. 5'RACE template switching, by which a universal primer site and unique molecular identifiers were added, was used to make TCR beta cDNA libraries. Priming for cDNA synthesis came from the TCR beta constant segment, and two successive PCR amplification steps followed. For the original study's pipeline: MIGEC was used to demultiplex reads and group reads by UMI, and MiTCR was used to assemble and quantify clonotypes. To remove erroneous sequences, TCR cDNA sequences were retained only when supported by two or more reads. Downstream repertoire analysis used the tcR package, and clonotypes were matched across fractions by CDR3 nucleotide sequence plus V segment. VDJmatch was used to annotate antigen specificity against VDJdb, with one amino acid substitution allowed in CDR3. TCRdb reprocessed the reads and provides one entry for every CDR3 protein sequence; no DNA is given. The V and J calls come from TCRdb's annotation, not from the publication. The sample's table lists a count of some 190,000 distinct CDR3 sequences. Clones ranked in the top ten supply 20% of the sample.

Counted from cysteine to phenylalanine, this CDR3 has 15 amino acids. No coding sequence is recorded. CDR1 and CDR2 (LNHDA, SQIVND) derive from the germline V gene (reference sequence). The sequencing sample was made of blood T cells: a sorted CD56 or NKG2C T cell subset, CD4+ or CD8+ T cells, or bulk PBMC T cells (not recorded which). This sequence uses TRBV19 and TRBJ1-1. This receptor was identified in a man aged 18 to 69 in good health. The CDR3 has the sequence CASRPYWEYGTEAFF.